These 25 T cell receptor beta chains were all obtained from the same sample, sequenced in a study of siplizumab effects on memory and regulatory T cells. Method: immunoSEQ multiplex PCR; TCRdb's copy keeps in-frame clones and lacks some. The sample consists of approximately 120,000 clones, around 93% of them appearing once. Sequencing used non-Treg CD4+ T cells sorted from blood. The receptors were sampled from a human donor in good health.

In nucleotides, the CDR3 is TGCGCCAGCAGCCAAGATTTGGGAGAGGGGTGGAATGAGCAGTTCTTC. Translated, it gives CASSQDLGEGWNEQFF. The V gene is TRBV4-1, the J gene TRBJ2-1; D is possibly TRBD1 or TRBD2 (5 bases each). Trimming stripped 0 bases from V and 7 bases from J, with 16 bases between. CDR1 and CDR2 (germline): MGHRA, YSYEKL. The CDR3 runs 16 residues.

The V and J genes are TRBV10-3 and TRBJ2-7; 9 bases match TRBD1. The J segment lost 3 bases and the V segment lost 6 bases, leaving 12 bases of the junction unmatched. Germline V gives CDR1 ENHRY, CDR2 SYGVKD. The CDR3 totals 16 residues. The CDR3 loop reads CAISLQQPGQGYEQYF. The CDR3 DNA reads as TGTGCCATCAGCTTACAGCAGCCGGGACAGGGCTACGAGCAGTACTTC.

The chain carries TRBV18 and TRBJ2-5; possible D gene TRBD1, 5 bases. Germline V gene lookup returns CDR1 KGHSH and CDR2 LQKENI. V lost 3 bases, J lost 2 bases, and 13 bases lay in between. The CDR3 runs to 15 residues. CDR3 nucleotides: TGTGCCAGCTCACCGGGCCGACAGAGTCAAGAGACCCAGTACTTC. Its protein is CASSPGRQSQETQYF.

In the case of this clone: The junction and the germline gene differ at one end; a read error may be behind it. The chain recombines TRBV28 with TRBJ1-1; D is undetermined. Germline V gene lookup returns CDR1 MDHEN and CDR2 SYDVKM. The CDR3 totals 12 residues. Written as DNA, the CDR3 is TGTGCCAGCAGGTTATTCGAGACTGAAGCTTTCTTT. Protein: CASRLFETEAFF.

The CDR3 DNA sequence: TGTGCCAGTAGTATCCGGCAGTTCATGAACACTGAAGCTTTCTTT. It is translated as CASSIRQFMNTEAFF. V gene TRBV19 combines with J gene TRBJ1-1; D gene uncertain. The CDR3 contains 15 residues. Germline V CDR1 and CDR2: LNHDA, SQIVND (reference sequence). V was clipped by 3 bases and J by 0 bases, with 11 bases between them.

Only a few counts were recorded for this clone. The V gene is TRBV19, the J gene TRBJ1-2; TRBD1 matches at 10 bases. Losses at the gene ends were 4 bases for V and 6 bases for J; bases not matched to a gene: 5. The CDR3 totals 14 residues. Germline CDR1 and CDR2: LNHDA and SQIVND (reference sequence). The CDR3 DNA reads as TGTGCCAGTAGTAGATCCGGGACAGGGGATGGCTACACCTTC. Translation: CASSRSGTGDGYTF.

The chain has TRBV7-2 and TRBJ2-7, with 10 bases lining up with TRBD1. Germline values: CDR1 SGHTA, CDR2 FQGNSA. V shed 3 bases and J 3 bases; nucleotides not matched to a gene: 11. This CDR3 is built from 17 residues. Here the CDR3 DNA reads TGTGCCAGCAGCTTGCCTCCCCGGGACAGGGGTTACTACGAGCAGTACTTC. This encodes CASSLPPRDRGYYEQYF. Complete variable domain (other parts from reference TRBV7-2 and TRBJ2-7): GAGVSQSPSNKVTEKGKDVELRCDPISGHTALYWYRQSLGQGLEFLIYFQGNSAPDKSGLPSDRFSAERTGGSVSTLTIQRTQQEDSAVYLCASSLPPRDRGYYEQYFGPGTRLTVT.

This clone was counted once. V usage is TRBV11-2 and J usage is TRBJ2-4; 9 nucleotides agree with TRBD1. The CDR3 is 14 amino acids. Germline CDR1 and CDR2: SGHAT and FQNNGV. V was pared by 5 bases and J by 6 bases, with 5 bases of the junction left unmatched. This CDR3 reads CASSQGQGINIQYF. Written as DNA, the CDR3 is TGTGCCAGCAGCCAGGGACAGGGAATAAACATTCAGTACTTC.

This chain joins TRBV25-1 and TRBJ1-4; a possible D gene is TRBD1 (5 bases). Trimming removed 3 bases at V and 3 bases at J, with 11 bases between. This CDR3 has 15 residues. Germline V CDR1 and CDR2: MGHDK, SYGVNS. CDR3 region: CASSEATVPNEKLFF. CDR3 DNA sequence: TGTGCCAGCAGTGAGGCGACAGTCCCTAATGAAAAACTGTTTTTT.

Only one count was recorded for this clone. This sequence joins TRBV7-3 and TRBJ2-2; D may be TRBD2 (6 bases). The germline V and J ends were trimmed by 8 bases and 0 bases, with 7 bases remaining between them. CDR3 length: 13 residues. CDR1 is SGHTA, CDR2 FQGTGA, per germline. The CDR3 DNA reads TGTGCCAGCGGACTACCGAACACCGGGGAGCTGTTTTTT. Translation gives CASGLPNTGELFF.

The V gene is TRBV14, the J gene TRBJ2-7; 9 positions match TRBD1. The V gene end was trimmed by 2 bases and the J gene end by 4 bases; junction bases not matched to a gene: 6. This CDR3 spans 15 amino acids. Germline V CDR1 and CDR2: SGHDN, FVKESK. CDR3 sequence (DNA): TGTGCCAGCAGCCAAACTCCCGGGACAGGGTACGAGCAGTACTTC. Its protein product is CASSQTPGTGYEQYF.

The chain is built from TRBV5-4 and TRBJ2-5, with D unclear. Germline-derived CDR1 and CDR2 are SGHNT and YYREEE (reference sequence). The ends were cut back, 2 bases at V and 4 bases at J, with 3 bases in the middle. This CDR3 spans 11 amino acids. The CDR3 bases are TGTGCCAGCAGCTTCGGAGAGACCCAGTACTTC. Encoded protein: CASSFGETQYF.

The chain employs TRBV29-1 and TRBJ1-1; no firm D call. V dropped 4 bases and J dropped 3 bases, with 12 bases sitting between them. The CDR3 has 13 residues. The germline CDR1 and CDR2 sequences are SQVTM and ANQGSEA. CDR3 region: CSVGTSLYTEAFF. CDR3 in DNA: TGCAGCGTTGGGACTAGTTTATACACTGAAGCTTTCTTT.

The genes are TRBV30 and TRBJ1-1; 8 bases align to TRBD1. J lost 2 bases, V lost 1 base, and 9 bases had no gene match. This CDR3 has 16 amino acids. CDR1 is GTSNPN and CDR2 is SVGIG in the germline V gene (reference sequence). CDR3 in amino acids: CAWSAFGTGGNTEAFF. The CDR3 region has the DNA TGTGCCTGGAGTGCCTTCGGGACAGGAGGTAACACTGAAGCTTTCTTT.

The chain has TRBV7-2 and TRBJ2-5; 8 nucleotides match TRBD2. The CDR3 covers 16 residues. The germline V gene has CDR1 SGHTA and CDR2 FQGNSA. The ends lost 7 bases at V and 7 bases at J; junction bases unmatched: 17. Here the CDR3 reads CASTAYGAGDGGTQYF. The CDR3 DNA follows: TGTGCCAGCACCGCATACGGAGCGGGGGACGGGGGGACCCAGTACTTC.

About this clone: At one end the junction does not follow the germline gene, possibly because of a read error. The CDR3 DNA sequence: TGTGCCAGCAGCCTTAGCAAAGATACGCAGTATTTT. Its translation: CASSLSKDTQYF. The rearrangement uses TRBV7-2 and TRBJ2-3; D unresolved. From germline, CDR1 is SGHTA and CDR2 FQGNSA. This CDR3 spans 12 amino acids.

This clone is a singleton in its sample. The chain couples TRBV4-2 to TRBJ2-3, with 8 positions matching TRBD2. Trimming took 4 bases from V and 0 from J; bases not matched to a gene: 12. CDR3 length: 18 residues. CDR1 and CDR2 (germline): LGHNA, YNFKEQ. The DNA for the CDR3 is TGTGCCAGCAGCCCCCGGGGTGACGGGGGGGGTAGCACAGATACGCAGTATTTT. Protein product: CASSPRGDGGGSTDTQYF.

This clone was seen just once. The rearrangement uses TRBV5-5 and TRBJ2-5; D may be TRBD2 (5 bases). V gave up 3 bases and J gave up 2 bases, with 14 bases separating them. Germline CDR1 SGHKS, CDR2 YYEKEE (reference sequence). CDR3 size: 15 residues. The CDR3 spells CASSSGWIAQETQYF. The CDR3 nucleotides are TGTGCCAGCAGCTCCGGGTGGATAGCGCAAGAGACCCAGTACTTC.

The chain recombines TRBV10-3 with TRBJ1-4, with a tentative D call TRBD1 (6 bases). V shed 11 bases and J shed 5 bases, with 12 bases lying between them. Germline-derived CDR1 and CDR2 are ENHRY and SYGVKD. The CDR3 spans 12 residues. CDR3 coding DNA: TGTGCCGCCGGAGGGGGAAATGAAAAACTGTTTTTT. Encoded protein: CAAGGGNEKLFF.

The chain uses TRBV5-4 and TRBJ2-5, with TRBD2 identical over 12 bases. This CDR3 comprises 15 residues. Trimming removed 4 bases from V and 5 bases from J; junction bases left unmatched: 6. Germline V CDR1 and CDR2: SGHNT, YYREEE (reference sequence). CDR3 sequence: CASSLAGGRLETQYF. In nucleotides, the CDR3 is TGTGCCAGCAGCCTAGCGGGGGGGCGTTTGGAGACCCAGTACTTC.

J is TRBJ2-7 and V is TRBV28; TRBD2 matches 8 bases. The ends lost 6 bases at V and 3 bases at J; junction bases unmatched: 10. The CDR3 loop spans 15 amino acids. CDR1 MDHEN and CDR2 SYDVKM come from the germline V gene. CDR3 sequence reads: CASRRNSGAFYEQYF. The CDR3 DNA reads as TGTGCCAGCAGGAGAAATAGCGGGGCTTTCTACGAGCAGTACTTC.

The chain has TRBV6-5 and TRBJ2-3; the D gene could be TRBD1 or TRBD2 (6 bases each). The germline V and J ends were trimmed by 6 bases and 8 bases, with 21 bases remaining between them. CDR3 size: 15 residues. From germline, CDR1 is MNHEY and CDR2 SVGAGI. The CDR3 DNA sequence: TGTGCCAGCAGGCCCCCCCGCGGGACATTGTCTACGCAGTATTTT. Translating it yields CASRPPRGTLSTQYF.

The CDR3 coding sequence is TGCGCCAGCAGCTTTAGCGGGGGTGACAATGAGCAGTTCTTC. Its protein product is CASSFSGGDNEQFF. V is TRBV5-1 and J is TRBJ2-1, with TRBD2 matching over 9 bases. Losses at the gene ends were 2 bases for V and 5 bases for J; bases not matched to a gene: 2. This CDR3 has 14 residues. Germline V gives CDR1 SGHRS, CDR2 YFSETQ.

This clone was recorded once. One end of the junction varies from germline; a read error may be responsible. The V call is TRBV11-2, the J call TRBJ1-1; D not resolved. The CDR3 totals 13 residues. The germline CDR1 and CDR2 sequences are SGHAT and FQNNGV. CDR3: CASNLNMNTEAFF. CDR3 in DNA: TGTGCCAGCAACTTAAACATGAACACTGAAGCTTTCTTT.

The V gene is TRBV19, the J gene TRBJ1-3; no definite D call. Germline CDR1 is LNHDA and CDR2 is SQIVND (reference sequence). The CDR3 totals 15 residues. V was pared by 1 base and J by 2 bases, with 9 bases between. CDR3 in DNA: TGTGCCAGTAGTATAGGGGAGGTGACTGGAAACACCATATATTTT. This codes for CASSIGEVTGNTIYF.